The following is a T cell receptor beta chain sequence with its context. Germline V gives CDR1 MNHEY, CDR2 SMNVEV (reference sequence). Trimming shortened V by 6 bases and J by 4 bases, and 16 bases separated the two germline ends. This CDR3 spans 15 amino acids. This sample is drawn from a study of blood T cell repertoires in COVID-19. Study-level background: Collection of acute and convalescent COVID-19 samples took place in the United States, Italy and Spain. PBMCs, B-cell-depleted T cells, or T cells were the source of the cDNA or gDNA that made up the material.

Original methodology: Reference gene primers were amplified, and this amplification served to estimate nucleated cell counts. The method was immunoSEQ multiplex PCR; TCRdb's version includes in-frame clones alone and lacks a portion of them. V and J calls and clone size are given by that table; D and trimming were obtained from the DNA. The sample lists over 95,000 clones, roughly 81% occurring once. This chain joins TRBV27 and TRBJ1-5, with D unresolved. The material sequenced was peripheral blood. This clonotype originated in a human donor in a cohort sampled during active COVID-19. CDR3 DNA: TGTGCCAGCAGCCAAAGAGGGTATGGGAATCAGCCCCAGCATTTT. It codes for CASSQRGYGNQPQHF.